This is a list of T cell receptor beta chains from one sample in a study of T cell changes during pregnancy in multiple sclerosis. Produced via immunoSEQ multiplex PCR; TCRdb's table is partial and in-frame only. The data contain 100,000 to 110,000 clones, about nine tenths of them singletons. Specimen: peripheral blood, collected after pregnancy. These receptors were obtained from a female donor with multiple sclerosis, enrolled in a pregnancy study. The CDR3 runs from the conserved cysteine through the conserved F or W. D genes are given only for firm matches. Rows give clone size only sometimes, using once, few, many, or a class for an expanded clone.

>-|-|TRBV7-9|TRBJ1-2
CASSPYEGSEGDGYTF
TGTGCCAGCAGCCCATATGAGGGTTCAGAGGGCGATGGCTACACCTTC
>TRBD1|-|TRBV5-4|TRBJ1-2
CASSRWTGGGYTF
TGTGCCAGCAGTCGTTGGACAGGCGGAGGCTACACCTTC
>TRBD2|-|TRBV10-3|TRBJ2-1
CAISESSGRADNEQFF
TGTGCCATCAGTGAGTCGAGCGGGAGGGCCGACAATGAGCAGTTCTTC
>TRBD2|-|TRBV5-4|TRBJ2-2
CASSPPILAGSGELFF
TGTGCCAGCAGCCCCCCCATCCTAGCGGGCTCCGGGGAGCTGTTTTTT
>-|-|TRBV18|TRBJ2-7
CASSPPGQYEQYF
TGTGCCAGCTCACCACCGGGGCAATACGAGCAGTACTTC
>TRBD2|-|TRBV5-1|TRBJ2-2
CASTYLAGDTGELFF
TGCGCCAGCACCTACCTAGCGGGGGACACCGGGGAGCTGTTTTTT
>-|-|TRBV15|TRBJ1-5
CATSRGPGLGQPQHF
TGTGCCACCAGCAGAGGTCCAGGGCTGGGACAGCCCCAGCATTTT
>TRBD1|-|TRBV6-1|TRBJ2-7
CATSPGTGGSEQYF
TGTGCCACCAGCCCTGGGACAGGGGGGAGCGAGCAGTACTTC
>TRBD1|-|TRBV30|TRBJ1-2
CAWSHLGQGGYGYTF
TGTGCCTGGAGTCACCTTGGACAGGGGGGCTATGGCTACACCTTC
>-|-|TRBV4-3|TRBJ1-2
CASSQDWAEHGYTF
TGCGCCAGCAGCCAAGATTGGGCAGAGCATGGCTACACCTTC
>TRBD2|-|TRBV28|TRBJ2-1
CASSTLTGTSGYNEQFF
TGTGCCAGCAGTACCCTTACCGGGACTAGCGGGTACAATGAGCAGTTCTTC
>-|-|TRBV5-5|TRBJ2-3
CASTRGTRDTDTQYF
TGTGCCAGCACTCGAGGGACAAGGGATACAGATACGCAGTATTTT
>-|-|TRBV19|TRBJ2-1
CASSIPTLPNEQFF
TGTGCCAGTAGTATCCCCACTTTACCTAATGAGCAGTTCTTC
>-|-|TRBV28|TRBJ2-7
CASSFGSAYEQYF
TGTGCCAGCAGTTTTGGCAGCGCCTACGAGCAGTACTTC
>TRBD1|-|TRBV27|TRBJ1-2
CASSSGGQGTRGYTF
TGTGCCAGCAGTTCGGGCGGACAGGGAACGAGGGGCTACACCTTC
>-|few|TRBV28|TRBJ1-2
CASSFREEYGYTF
TGTGCCAGCAGTTTCCGGGAGGAATATGGCTACACCTTC
>TRBD1|-|TRBV30|TRBJ2-1
CAWAGQVGNEQFF
TGTGCCTGGGCGGGACAGGTCGGCAATGAGCAGTTCTTC
>-|-|TRBV5-4|TRBJ2-7
CASSGVGGSSYEQYF
TGTGCCAGCAGTGGGGTTGGGGGGAGCTCCTACGAGCAGTACTTC
>-|-|TRBV28|TRBJ1-1
CASSPTGNEAFF
TGTGCCAGCAGCCCTACAGGAAATGAAGCTTTCTTT
>TRBD1|-|TRBV28|TRBJ1-4
CASRETGAPNEKLFF
TGTGCCAGCAGAGAAACAGGGGCGCCTAATGAAAAACTGTTTTTT
>TRBD1|-|TRBV30|TRBJ1-2
CAWRGQGTYGYTF
TGTGCCTGGCGGGGACAGGGAACCTATGGCTACACCTTC
>-|-|TRBV5-8|TRBJ2-5
CASSLSPRIATQYF
TGTGCCAGCAGCTTGTCACCCAGGATCGCGACCCAGTACTTC
>-|-|TRBV6-6|TRBJ1-5
CASSYSAGNQPQHF
TGTGCCAGCAGTTATTCGGCAGGGAATCAGCCCCAGCATTTT
>-|-|TRBV7-9|TRBJ2-2
CASLRQNTGELFF
TGTGCCAGCCTACGACAGAACACCGGGGAGCTGTTTTTT
>TRBD1|-|TRBV28|TRBJ1-1
CASSAQGGRTEAFF
TGTGCCAGCAGTGCTCAAGGGGGCCGCACTGAAGCTTTCTTT
>-|-|TRBV7-9|TRBJ1-2
CASTPGWAYGYTF
TGTGCCAGCACCCCGGGATGGGCTTATGGCTACACCTTC
>-|-|TRBV14|TRBJ2-3
CASSPVVHTDTQYF
TGTGCCAGCAGCCCAGTGGTCCACACAGATACGCAGTATTTT
>TRBD1|-|TRBV29-1|TRBJ2-1
CSATSGTGLYNEQFF
TGCAGCGCTACCTCAGGGACAGGGCTCTACAATGAGCAGTTCTTC
>TRBD1|-|TRBV5-4|TRBJ1-2
CASSLEDRKDGYTF
TGTGCCAGCAGCTTGGAGGACAGGAAGGATGGCTACACCTTC
>TRBD2|-|TRBV7-3|TRBJ2-1
CASSPGLAGVLSEQFF
TGTGCCAGCAGCCCTGGACTAGCGGGAGTTTTGAGTGAGCAGTTCTTC
>TRBD2|-|TRBV30|TRBJ2-3
CAWSGGGDGDTQYF
TGTGCCTGGAGTGGCGGGGGGGATGGGGATACGCAGTATTTT
>-|-|TRBV27|TRBJ1-2
CASSLSAQGTYGYTF
TGTGCCAGCAGTTTATCGGCGCAGGGGACCTATGGCTACACCTTC
>TRBD2|-|TRBV28|TRBJ2-7
CASQTRGGPSYEQYF
TGTGCCAGCCAGACACGGGGGGGTCCATCCTACGAGCAGTACTTC
>-|-|TRBV7-3|TRBJ2-5
CASSPGVGETQYF
TGTGCCAGCAGTCCAGGGGTAGGGGAGACCCAGTACTTC
>-|few|TRBV5-4|TRBJ1-2
CASSLRGDYGYTF
TGTGCCAGCAGCTTGCGAGGAGACTATGGCTACACCTTC
>-|-|TRBV6-5|TRBJ2-6
CASSRISGANVLTF
TGTGCCAGCAGCAGAATCTCTGGGGCCAACGTCCTGACTTTC
>-|-|TRBV5-1|TRBJ2-3
CASSLGGQVRLDTQYF
TGCGCCAGCAGCTTGGGTGGACAAGTAAGATTAGATACGCAGTATTTT
>-|few|TRBV9|TRBJ1-1
CASSVGGSDMNTEAFF
TGTGCCAGCAGCGTAGGGGGTAGCGATATGAACACTGAAGCTTTCTTT
>TRBD2|-|TRBV7-3|TRBJ2-1
CASSPPGLARQFF
TGTGCCAGCAGCCCCCCGGGACTAGCGAGGCAGTTCTTC
>TRBD2|-|TRBV9|TRBJ2-7
CASSAEPGLPYEQYF
TGTGCCAGCAGCGCAGAACCGGGACTACCATACGAGCAGTACTTC
>TRBD2|-|TRBV11-3|TRBJ2-1
CASSLARGGYNEQFF
TGTGCCAGCAGCTTAGCCCGGGGGGGATACAATGAGCAGTTCTTC
>TRBD2|-|TRBV18|TRBJ2-3
CASSPLSGSYTDTQYF
TGTGCCAGCTCACCCCTAAGCGGGAGTTACACAGATACGCAGTATTTT
>TRBD1|-|TRBV29-1|TRBJ1-2
CSVDRVNYGYTF
TGCAGCGTCGACAGGGTTAACTATGGCTACACCTTC
>TRBD1|-|TRBV6-1|TRBJ1-1
CASILLDRANTEAFF
TGTGCCAGTATACTACTTGACAGGGCGAACACTGAAGCTTTCTTT
>TRBD1|few|TRBV14|TRBJ1-2
CASSLRDREHYGYTF
TGTGCCAGCAGCCTCCGGGACAGGGAACACTATGGCTACACCTTC
>TRBD1|-|TRBV29-1|TRBJ2-3
CSVDEDRVGDTQYF
TGCAGCGTTGATGAGGACAGGGTGGGAGATACGCAGTATTTT
>-|-|TRBV5-4|TRBJ2-5
CASSLGPNPGETQYF
TGTGCCAGCAGCTTGGGTCCTAACCCGGGAGAGACCCAGTACTTC
>-|-|TRBV9|TRBJ1-4
CASSLGTLGTLSEKLFF
TGTGCCAGCAGCCTAGGGACACTGGGCACCCTTTCTGAAAAACTGTTTTTT
>TRBD2|-|TRBV27|TRBJ2-2
CASSFKNSGSGRTGELFF
TGTGCCAGCAGTTTTAAGAATAGCGGGAGCGGGAGGACCGGGGAGCTGTTTTTT
>TRBD1|-|TRBV27|TRBJ2-5
CASSFRDSQTQYF
TGTGCCAGCAGTTTTCGGGACAGTCAGACCCAGTACTTC